Listed below are T cell receptor beta chains from one sample, sequenced in a study of T cell changes during pregnancy in multiple sclerosis. Using immunoSEQ multiplex PCR, the repertoire was profiled, and TCRdb retains in-frame clones only, with some absent. The table includes some 80,000 clones, roughly 92% detected once. The sample here was peripheral blood, taken in the first trimester of pregnancy. Every receptor here comes from a female donor with multiple sclerosis, enrolled in a pregnancy study. Each CDR3 is given with its conserved first and last residue. D genes are given only for firm matches. The size of a clone is reported for some rows only, either as once, few or many, or as a class for expanded clones.

D gene: TRBD1; clone size: .; J gene: TRBJ1-2; CDR3 length: 14; V gene: TRBV4-3; CDR3 protein: CASSQDQGAIGYTF; CDR3 DNA: TGCGCCAGCAGCCAAGATCAGGGGGCGATTGGCTACACCTTC
D gene: TRBD2; clone size: .; J gene: TRBJ2-7; CDR3 length: 15; V gene: TRBV7-2; CDR3 protein: CASSLVSGGSYEQYF; CDR3 DNA: TGTGCCAGCAGCTTAGTTTCGGGAGGATCCTACGAGCAGTACTTC
D gene: .; clone size: .; J gene: TRBJ1-2; CDR3 length: 15; V gene: TRBV7-9; CDR3 protein: CASSPPPADEYGYTF; CDR3 DNA: TGTGCCAGCAGCCCTCCCCCGGCGGATGAATATGGCTACACCTTC
D gene: .; clone size: .; J gene: TRBJ1-4; CDR3 length: 15; V gene: TRBV19; CDR3 protein: CASSMGASVGEKLFF; CDR3 DNA: TGTGCCAGTAGCATGGGGGCTTCGGTTGGTGAAAAACTGTTTTTT
D gene: TRBD2; clone size: .; J gene: TRBJ2-3; CDR3 length: 15; V gene: TRBV19; CDR3 protein: CASSILAGGTDTQYF; CDR3 DNA: TGTGCCAGTAGTATCCTAGCGGGGGGCACAGATACGCAGTATTTT
D gene: TRBD1; clone size: once; J gene: TRBJ1-2; CDR3 length: 14; V gene: TRBV28; CDR3 protein: CASSSGQGFYGYTF; CDR3 DNA: TGTGCCAGCAGTTCGGGACAGGGGTTCTATGGCTACACCTTC
D gene: .; clone size: .; J gene: TRBJ2-7; CDR3 length: 14; V gene: TRBV5-6; CDR3 protein: CASSLSDIAYEQYF; CDR3 DNA: TGTGCCAGCAGCTTGAGTGACATAGCCTACGAGCAGTACTTC
D gene: TRBD2; clone size: few; J gene: TRBJ2-2; CDR3 length: 14; V gene: TRBV5-6; CDR3 protein: CASSQLAGPGELFF; CDR3 DNA: TGTGCCAGCAGCCAACTAGCGGGGCCCGGGGAGCTGTTTTTT
D gene: .; clone size: .; J gene: TRBJ1-4; CDR3 length: 12; V gene: TRBV5-1; CDR3 protein: CASSFDGIREIF; CDR3 DNA: TGCGCCAGCAGCTTCGACGGGATTCGTGAGATTTTT
D gene: .; clone size: .; J gene: TRBJ2-1; CDR3 length: 15; V gene: TRBV4-1; CDR3 protein: CASSQVYTSYNEQFF; CDR3 DNA: TGCGCCAGCAGCCAAGTTTACACCAGCTACAATGAGCAGTTCTTC
D gene: .; clone size: .; J gene: TRBJ2-1; CDR3 length: 13; V gene: TRBV7-9; CDR3 protein: CASSLVVEDEQFF; CDR3 DNA: TGTGCCAGCAGCTTAGTCGTAGAGGATGAGCAGTTCTTC
D gene: TRBD1; clone size: .; J gene: TRBJ2-7; CDR3 length: 16; V gene: TRBV27; CDR3 protein: CASTGQGQGSLYEQYF; CDR3 DNA: TGTGCCAGCACCGGACAGGGACAGGGAAGTTTATACGAGCAGTACTTC
D gene: .; clone size: .; J gene: TRBJ2-1; CDR3 length: 14; V gene: TRBV7-7; CDR3 protein: CASSLGTIPNEQFF; CDR3 DNA: TGTGCTAGCAGCTTAGGGACAATACCTAATGAGCAGTTCTTC
D gene: .; clone size: .; J gene: TRBJ2-2; CDR3 length: 15; V gene: TRBV9; CDR3 protein: CASSVSARVTGELFF; CDR3 DNA: TGTGCCAGCAGCGTATCGGCCCGGGTCACCGGGGAGCTGTTTTTT
D gene: TRBD2; clone size: .; J gene: TRBJ2-2; CDR3 length: 17; V gene: TRBV5-6; CDR3 protein: CASSLVSSGRKGGELFF; CDR3 DNA: TGTGCCAGCAGCTTGGTTAGTAGCGGGAGAAAAGGCGGGGAGCTGTTTTTT
D gene: TRBD2; clone size: .; J gene: TRBJ2-3; CDR3 length: 15; V gene: TRBV29-1; CDR3 protein: CSVIIAGGRADTQYF; CDR3 DNA: TGCAGCGTTATTATAGCGGGAGGGCGCGCAGATACGCAGTATTTT
D gene: TRBD2; clone size: .; J gene: TRBJ2-1; CDR3 length: 18; V gene: TRBV7-9; CDR3 protein: CASSLAGGRRESYNEQFF; CDR3 DNA: TGTGCCAGCAGTCTAGCGGGGGGCAGACGAGAATCCTACAATGAGCAGTTCTTC
D gene: .; clone size: .; J gene: TRBJ1-2; CDR3 length: 14; V gene: TRBV5-4; CDR3 protein: CASTTQEGNYGYTF; CDR3 DNA: TGTGCCAGCACCACCCAGGAGGGTAACTATGGCTACACCTTC
D gene: .; clone size: once; J gene: TRBJ1-1; CDR3 length: 12; V gene: TRBV29-1; CDR3 protein: CSVAPGSWVAFF; CDR3 DNA: TGCAGCGTTGCCCCGGGGTCGTGGGTAGCTTTCTTT
D gene: TRBD1; clone size: .; J gene: TRBJ2-5; CDR3 length: 12; V gene: TRBV5-1; CDR3 protein: CASRGTAETQYF; CDR3 DNA: TGCGCCAGCAGAGGGACAGCAGAGACCCAGTACTTC
D gene: TRBD1; clone size: once; J gene: TRBJ1-2; CDR3 length: 16; V gene: TRBV5-4; CDR3 protein: CASSYGQGASYGGYTF; CDR3 DNA: TGTGCCAGCAGCTATGGACAGGGGGCTTCGTACGGTGGCTACACCTTC
D gene: .; clone size: .; J gene: TRBJ2-4; CDR3 length: 13; V gene: TRBV2; CDR3 protein: CASTRIAKNIQYF; CDR3 DNA: TGTGCCAGCACGCGGATAGCCAAAAACATTCAGTACTTC
D gene: .; clone size: .; J gene: TRBJ2-3; CDR3 length: 13; V gene: TRBV6-5; CDR3 protein: CASSGPGADTQYF; CDR3 DNA: TGTGCCAGCAGTGGCCCCGGGGCAGATACGCAGTATTTT
D gene: .; clone size: .; J gene: TRBJ2-5; CDR3 length: 12; V gene: TRBV6-6; CDR3 protein: CASRRDKGTQYF; CDR3 DNA: TGTGCCAGCAGGAGGGACAAAGGGACCCAGTACTTC
D gene: .; clone size: .; J gene: TRBJ2-3; CDR3 length: 16; V gene: TRBV23-1; CDR3 protein: CASSQPRPTLSGPQYF; CDR3 DNA: TGCGCCAGCAGTCAACCGAGACCGACCCTTTCAGGGCCGCAGTATTTT
D gene: .; clone size: .; J gene: TRBJ2-1; CDR3 length: 15; V gene: TRBV7-2; CDR3 protein: CASSLAGAGYNEQFF; CDR3 DNA: TGTGCCAGCAGCTTAGCGGGGGCAGGATACAATGAGCAGTTCTTC
D gene: TRBD1; clone size: .; J gene: TRBJ2-1; CDR3 length: 15; V gene: TRBV28; CDR3 protein: CASSTRQGPNNEQFF; CDR3 DNA: TGTGCCAGCAGTACACGACAGGGGCCGAACAATGAGCAGTTCTTC
D gene: TRBD2; clone size: .; J gene: TRBJ2-1; CDR3 length: 12; V gene: TRBV30; CDR3 protein: CAWGGLDFEQFF; CDR3 DNA: TGTGCCTGGGGGGGACTAGATTTTGAGCAGTTCTTC
D gene: .; clone size: .; J gene: TRBJ1-6; CDR3 length: 15; V gene: TRBV5-6; CDR3 protein: CASSLGGGFDSPLHF; CDR3 DNA: TGTGCCAGCAGCCTAGGGGGGGGTTTTGATTCACCCCTCCACTTT
D gene: .; clone size: .; J gene: TRBJ2-7; CDR3 length: 11; V gene: TRBV2; CDR3 protein: CASTSVYEQYF; CDR3 DNA: TGTGCCAGCACCTCCGTCTACGAGCAGTACTTC
D gene: TRBD2; clone size: .; J gene: TRBJ2-5; CDR3 length: 14; V gene: TRBV7-7; CDR3 protein: CASSPSAGGGTQYF; CDR3 DNA: TGTGCCAGCAGCCCCTCAGCGGGGGGCGGGACCCAGTACTTC
D gene: TRBD1; clone size: .; J gene: TRBJ1-2; CDR3 length: 13; V gene: TRBV7-9; CDR3 protein: CASSSLGTVGYTF; CDR3 DNA: TGTGCCAGCAGCTCCCTCGGGACAGTTGGCTACACCTTC
D gene: .; clone size: .; J gene: TRBJ1-6; CDR3 length: 16; V gene: TRBV6-1; CDR3 protein: CASSERARSYNSPLHF; CDR3 DNA: TGTGCCAGCAGTGAACGCGCCCGGTCCTATAATTCACCCCTCCACTTT
D gene: TRBD2; clone size: .; J gene: TRBJ2-1; CDR3 length: 17; V gene: TRBV5-5; CDR3 protein: CASRSGLAGSGGDEQFF; CDR3 DNA: TGTGCCAGCAGATCGGGACTAGCGGGATCAGGTGGGGATGAGCAGTTCTTC
D gene: TRBD2; clone size: medium-sized; J gene: TRBJ2-3; CDR3 length: 16; V gene: TRBV14; CDR3 protein: CASSQVASGGADTQYF; CDR3 DNA: TGTGCCAGCAGCCAAGTTGCTAGCGGGGGTGCAGATACGCAGTATTTT
D gene: TRBD1; clone size: .; J gene: TRBJ1-1; CDR3 length: 13; V gene: TRBV14; CDR3 protein: CASSGQGNTEAFF; CDR3 DNA: TGTGCCAGCAGCGGACAGGGGAACACTGAAGCTTTCTTT
D gene: TRBD2; clone size: .; J gene: TRBJ2-7; CDR3 length: 14; V gene: TRBV7-9; CDR3 protein: CASSSGLAEGEQYF; CDR3 DNA: TGTGCCAGCAGCTCGGGACTAGCGGAGGGGGAGCAGTACTTC
D gene: .; clone size: .; J gene: TRBJ2-1; CDR3 length: 16; V gene: TRBV19; CDR3 protein: CASSRKPGSSYNEQFF; CDR3 DNA: TGTGCCAGTAGTCGGAAACCGGGGAGCTCCTACAATGAGCAGTTCTTC
D gene: TRBD1; clone size: .; J gene: TRBJ1-1; CDR3 length: 14; V gene: TRBV9; CDR3 protein: CASSVGGGGFRAFF; CDR3 DNA: TGTGCCAGCAGCGTAGGAGGAGGGGGCTTTCGGGCTTTCTTT
D gene: .; clone size: .; J gene: TRBJ1-2; CDR3 length: 16; V gene: TRBV4-3; CDR3 protein: CASSQDFRTANYGYTF; CDR3 DNA: TGCGCCAGCAGCCAAGATTTTCGGACAGCTAACTATGGCTACACCTTC
D gene: .; clone size: .; J gene: TRBJ1-1; CDR3 length: 15; V gene: TRBV5-6; CDR3 protein: CASSLVSRVNTEAFF; CDR3 DNA: TGTGCCAGCAGCTTGGTAAGCAGGGTGAACACTGAAGCTTTCTTT
D gene: TRBD2; clone size: .; J gene: TRBJ2-5; CDR3 length: 17; V gene: TRBV18; CDR3 protein: CASSPQLSGGHQETQYF; CDR3 DNA: TGTGCCAGCTCACCTCAACTTAGCGGGGGGCACCAAGAGACCCAGTACTTC
D gene: .; clone size: .; J gene: TRBJ1-5; CDR3 length: 10; V gene: TRBV19; CDR3 protein: CDNSNQPQHF; CDR3 DNA: TGTGACAATAGCAATCAGCCCCAGCATTTT
D gene: TRBD1; clone size: .; J gene: TRBJ1-1; CDR3 length: 15; V gene: TRBV5-4; CDR3 protein: CASSLGTGASTEAFF; CDR3 DNA: TGTGCCAGCAGCTTGGGAACAGGGGCGAGCACTGAAGCTTTCTTT
D gene: .; clone size: once; J gene: TRBJ1-2; CDR3 length: 12; V gene: TRBV28; CDR3 protein: CASSIRTAGYTF; CDR3 DNA: TGTGCCAGCAGTATCCGGACAGCTGGCTACACCTTC
D gene: .; clone size: .; J gene: TRBJ2-1; CDR3 length: 15; V gene: TRBV7-7; CDR3 protein: CASSLKRGPYNEQFF; CDR3 DNA: TGTGCCAGCAGCTTAAAGCGTGGCCCTTACAATGAGCAGTTCTTC
D gene: TRBD1; clone size: .; J gene: TRBJ1-1; CDR3 length: 14; V gene: TRBV4-1; CDR3 protein: CASSGTGGNTEAFF; CDR3 DNA: TGCGCCAGCAGCGGAACAGGGGGCAACACTGAAGCTTTCTTT